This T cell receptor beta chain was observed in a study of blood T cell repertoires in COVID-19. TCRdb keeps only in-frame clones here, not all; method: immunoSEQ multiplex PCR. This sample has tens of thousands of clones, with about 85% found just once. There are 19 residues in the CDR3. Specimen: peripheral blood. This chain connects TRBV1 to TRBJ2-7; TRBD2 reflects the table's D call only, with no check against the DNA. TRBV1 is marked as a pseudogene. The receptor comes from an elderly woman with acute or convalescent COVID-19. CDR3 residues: CTSSQFERLAGSSSYEQYF. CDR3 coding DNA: TGCACCAGCAGCCAATTCGAAAGGCTAGCGGGTTCAAGCTCCTACGAGCAGTACTTC.